This T cell receptor beta chain was recorded in a study of blood T cell repertoires in COVID-19. This CDR3 is 13 amino acids long. The V end was cut by 5 bases, the J end by 4 bases, with 8 bases between. CDR1 SGHVS and CDR2 FQNEAQ come from the germline V gene. Profiling relied on immunoSEQ multiplex PCR, and the TCRdb table lists in-frame clones only, not all of them. The sample has about 50,000 clones; about 88% are singletons. The study counted Cohort 3 donors as recovered given two negative PCRs, clearance, or symptom resolution. The rearrangement uses TRBV7-8 and TRBJ2-2; D uncertain. Sequenced sample: PBMCs or T cells enriched from blood (not recorded which). This TCR came from a woman in her forties or fifties who had recovered from COVID-19. The CDR3 spells CASSVDGTGELFF. CDR3 in DNA: TGTGCCAGCAGCGTAGACGGCACCGGGGAGCTGTTTTTT.